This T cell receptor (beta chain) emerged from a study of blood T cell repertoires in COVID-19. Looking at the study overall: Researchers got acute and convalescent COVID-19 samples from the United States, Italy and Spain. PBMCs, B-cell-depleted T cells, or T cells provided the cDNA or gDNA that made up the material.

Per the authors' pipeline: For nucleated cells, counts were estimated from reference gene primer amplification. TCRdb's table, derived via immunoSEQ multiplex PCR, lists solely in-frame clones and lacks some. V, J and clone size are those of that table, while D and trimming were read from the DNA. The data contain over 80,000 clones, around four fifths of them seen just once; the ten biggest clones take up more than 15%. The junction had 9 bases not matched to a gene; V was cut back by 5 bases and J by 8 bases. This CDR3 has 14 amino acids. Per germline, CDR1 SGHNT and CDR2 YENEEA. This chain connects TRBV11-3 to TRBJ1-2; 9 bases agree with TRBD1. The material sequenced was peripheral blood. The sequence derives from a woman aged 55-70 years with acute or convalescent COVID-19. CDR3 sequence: CASSAGQGGMGYTF. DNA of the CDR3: TGTGCCAGCAGCGCGGGACAGGGAGGGATGGGCTACACCTTC.